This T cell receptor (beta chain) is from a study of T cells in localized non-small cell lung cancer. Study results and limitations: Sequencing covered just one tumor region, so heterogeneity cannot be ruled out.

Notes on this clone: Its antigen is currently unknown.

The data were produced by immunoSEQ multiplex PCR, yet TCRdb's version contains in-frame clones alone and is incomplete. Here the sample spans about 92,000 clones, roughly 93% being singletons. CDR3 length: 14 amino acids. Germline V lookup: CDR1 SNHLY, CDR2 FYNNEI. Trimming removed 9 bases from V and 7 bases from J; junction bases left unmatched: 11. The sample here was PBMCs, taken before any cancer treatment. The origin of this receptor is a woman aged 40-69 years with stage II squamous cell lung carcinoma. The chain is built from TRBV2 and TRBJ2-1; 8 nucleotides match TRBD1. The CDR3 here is CARGSQGAGNEQFF. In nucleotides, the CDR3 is TGTGCCAGAGGGAGTCAGGGGGCGGGTAATGAGCAGTTCTTC.